The 6 T cell receptor beta chains given below trace back to one sample, sequenced in a study of blood T cell repertoires in COVID-19. The table came from immunoSEQ multiplex PCR; TCRdb's copy has only in-frame clones and leaves some out. The sample has about 270,000 clones, approximately 90% seen once; the top ten hold approximately 3%. The sample comprised PBMCs or T cells enriched from blood (not recorded which). These receptors were taken from a woman in her fifties or sixties who had recovered from COVID-19.

This sequence joins TRBV10-2 and TRBJ1-2; D might be TRBD1 (6 bases). V gave up 3 bases and J gave up 6 bases, with 14 bases separating them. Germline CDR1 and CDR2: WSHSY and SAAADI. The CDR3 is 14 residues long. The CDR3 loop is CASSDRGRFDGYTF. CDR3 nucleotides: TGCGCCAGCAGTGATAGGGGGAGATTCGATGGCTACACCTTC.

This chain uses TRBV5-6 with TRBJ1-1; D is ambiguous. V shed 5 bases and J shed 1 base, with 6 bases lying between them. Germline V gene lookup returns CDR1 SGHDT and CDR2 YYEEEE. This CDR3 has 12 amino acids. CDR3 residues: CASSAGNTEAFF. For the CDR3, the DNA is TGTGCCAGCAGTGCGGGGAACACTGAAGCTTTCTTT.

The J gene is TRBJ2-7, the V gene TRBV7-2; 14 positions agree with TRBD2. The CDR3 covers 17 residues. Germline V gives CDR1 SGHTA, CDR2 FQGNSA. The ends lost 4 bases at V and 5 bases at J; junction bases unmatched: 10. CDR3 sequence reads: CASSSRRLAGGPNEQYF. The CDR3 DNA is TGTGCCAGCAGCTCCCGAAGACTAGCGGGAGGGCCCAACGAGCAGTACTTC.

V usage is TRBV6-4 and J usage is TRBJ2-3; 7 bases line up with TRBD1. The J segment lost 0 bases and the V segment lost 8 bases, leaving 5 bases of the junction unmatched. The CDR3 extends over 14 amino acids. Germline assignment: CDR1 MRHNA and CDR2 SNTAGT. DNA of the CDR3: TGTGCCAGCTCTCCGGGACAGAGCACAGATACGCAGTATTTT. Translated: CASSPGQSTDTQYF.

The rearrangement joins TRBV30 to TRBJ2-3; possibly TRBD2 for D (6 bases). Germline assignment: CDR1 GTSNPN and CDR2 SVGIG (reference sequence). The CDR3 spans 14 residues. The ends were cut back, 3 bases at V and 1 base at J, with 11 bases in the middle. CDR3 sequence reads: CAWRRVAGTDTQYF. For the CDR3, the DNA is TGTGCCTGGAGGAGAGTAGCGGGCACAGATACGCAGTATTTT.

The chain carries TRBV7-2 and TRBJ2-7; TRBD1 is a possible D gene (6 bases). CDR3 size: 14 residues. V was shortened by 5 bases and J by 2 bases, with 13 bases between the two germline ends. CDR1 and CDR2 from the germline V gene are SGHTA and FQGNSA. DNA of the CDR3: TGTGCCAGCAGCGTCGGACAGTTCGCCTACGAGCAGTACTTC. It is translated as CASSVGQFAYEQYF.